The clone carrying this T cell receptor beta chain was seen more than once but under ten times. Its antigen is unidentified. The data are from a study of T-cell reconstitution after alpha-beta-depleted transplantation in children. V dropped 11 bases and J dropped 0; count of bases not matched to a gene: 11. CDR3 size: 15 residues. Germline CDR1 is MNHNS and CDR2 is SASEGT. Study-wide findings and caveats: At one year after transplant, newly produced T cells mostly accounted for T-cell counts and diversity. At around two months after transplant, the alpha-beta T cells were reportedly derived from several hundred expanded clones that came from non-depleted graft cells.

As it was prepared, the TCRbeta library received unique molecular identifiers. A single record per CDR3 protein comes from TCRdb applying MiXCR to the PCR reads. The sample yields some 310,000 distinct CDR3 sequences, around 25% seen once. The receptor comes from a male patient aged 5 to 17 who had a stem cell transplant for acute lymphoblastic leukemia, so the T cells may come from the graft donor. This rearrangement joins TRBV6-1 to TRBJ2-3, with 7 bases matching TRBD1. Specimen: PBMCs, mostly from graft donor cells, collected 180 days after TCRalphabeta/CD19-depleted stem cell transplant. This CDR3 is CAGGPTGPSTDTQYF. The DNA of the CDR3 is TGTGCCGGGGGTCCGACAGGGCCTAGCACAGATACGCAGTATTTT.